The sample holds a few counts of the clone carrying this TCR beta chain. Its antigen is undetermined. These data come from a study of T-cell memory formation after mild COVID-19. Overall study: In these data, TCR clusters were largely donor specific. Study-wide findings and caveats: Still unconfirmed is whether the second-wave clones peaking on day 37 recognized SARS-CoV-2.

TCRdb re-derived calls from the 5' RACE reads in MiXCR, one entry per CDR3 protein. The sample consists of hundreds of thousands of distinct CDR3 sequences, less than 20% of them appearing once. Germline CDR1 and CDR2: SGHDT and YYEEEE. This CDR3 region has 13 residues. V was cut by 3 bases and J by 5 bases, with 11 bases left in between. This TCR came from a man aged 18 to 35 who had mild COVID-19 (a few samples of this study predate the infection). Cell type and time point are not known. Specimen: PBMCs or a T cell subset sorted from them (not recorded which). The chain is built from TRBV5-6 and TRBJ1-2; D possibly corresponds to TRBD1 (6 bases). The CDR3 region is CASSYGQTYGYTF. As DNA, the CDR3 is TGTGCCAGCAGCTACGGACAGACATATGGCTACACCTTC.